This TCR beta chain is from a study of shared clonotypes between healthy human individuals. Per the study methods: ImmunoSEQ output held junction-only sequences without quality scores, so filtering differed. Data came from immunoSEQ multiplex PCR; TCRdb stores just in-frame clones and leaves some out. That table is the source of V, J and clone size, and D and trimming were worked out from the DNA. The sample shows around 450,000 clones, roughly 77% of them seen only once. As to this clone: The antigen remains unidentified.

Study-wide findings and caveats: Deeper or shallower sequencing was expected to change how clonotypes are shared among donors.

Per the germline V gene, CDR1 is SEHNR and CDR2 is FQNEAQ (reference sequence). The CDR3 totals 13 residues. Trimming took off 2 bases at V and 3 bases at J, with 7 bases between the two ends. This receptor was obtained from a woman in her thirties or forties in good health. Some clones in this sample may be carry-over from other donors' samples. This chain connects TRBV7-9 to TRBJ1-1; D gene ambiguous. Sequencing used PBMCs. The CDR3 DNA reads TGTGCCAGCAGCTTAATTGAGGACACTGAAGCTTTCTTT. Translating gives CASSLIEDTEAFF.